This T cell receptor (beta chain) was documented in a study of OX40 agonist ivuxolimab in advanced cancers. Study overall: At roughly 83% male, the cohort had a mean age of about 60 years, ranging from about 23 to 80.

Worth noting for this clone: Its antigen is unidentified.

Overall study findings and caveats: Individuals who were partial responders at 0.1-3.0 mg/kg had clonal expansion that ranked among the lowest. At 0.1 to 3.0 mg/kg and by week 6, CD4+ and CD8+ T cells in the blood had expanded clonally.

Germline CDR1 reads SGHTA; CDR2 reads FQGNSA. The CDR3 totals 15 residues. V shed 6 bases and J shed 2 bases, with 11 bases lying between them. Here immunoSEQ multiplex PCR was the method, and the copy in TCRdb shows in-frame clones only, minus some. The table records tens of thousands of clones, approximately 78% of them present only once. Exclusion of a patient followed from autoimmune disease history or systemic immunosuppression. The sample consisted of CD4+ or CD8+ T cells sorted from blood, taken in a trial of the OX40 agonist ivuxolimab. The chain joins TRBV7-2 to TRBJ1-6, with D uncertain. The receptor comes from an adult with an advanced solid tumor such as melanoma, head and neck, liver or kidney cancer. This CDR3 reads CASSPGLTYNSPLHF. CDR3 in DNA: TGTGCCAGCAGTCCAGGCTTAACCTATAATTCACCCCTCCACTTT.